The 26 T cell receptor beta chains presented below share a single source sample, sequenced in a study of CD8 T cells in Susac syndrome. When the RNA was reverse transcribed, random hexamers were used with an input of about 0.5 to 1 ug. TCRdb redid the calling of the immunoSEQ multiplex PCR reads with MiXCR, one entry per CDR3 protein. Of a few hundred thousand distinct CDR3 sequences in the sample, approximately 85% are singletons; the top ten hold 0.09% to 0.15%. Sequenced material: CD8+ T cells from PBMCs. The receptors here all came from a human donor with multiple sclerosis.

The V and J genes are TRBV5-6 and TRBJ1-2; D is unresolved. V lost 2 bases and J lost 3, with 11 bases in between. This CDR3 spans 14 amino acids. From germline, CDR1 is SGHDT and CDR2 YYEEEE. This chain's CDR3 is CASSFPGPDYGYTF. CDR3 sequence (DNA): TGTGCCAGCAGCTTCCCGGGCCCCGACTATGGCTACACCTTC. Supplemented by reference TRBV5-6 and TRBJ1-2, the full variable domain reads DAGVTQSPTHLIKTRGQQVTLRCSPKSGHDTVSWYQQALGQGPQFIFQYYEEEERQRGNFPDRFSGHQFPNYSSELNVNALLLGDSALYLCASSFPGPDYGYTFGSGTRLTVV.

A few counts support this clonotype. The V and J genes are TRBV10-3 and TRBJ2-7; either TRBD1 or TRBD2 may fit D (5 bases each). Trimming left V 9 bases short and J 5 bases short, with 14 bases between. CDR1 ENHRY and CDR2 SYGVKD come from the germline V gene. The CDR3 contains 12 residues. The CDR3 DNA is TGTGCCATACTAGGGGAAGCCGACGAGCAGTACTTC. Amino acids: CAILGEADEQYF.

The DNA for the CDR3 is TGTGCCTGGAGTGGGGCAGGGGACTTTACAGATACGCAGTATTTT. This encodes CAWSGAGDFTDTQYF. The chain combines TRBV30 with TRBJ2-3; D may correspond to TRBD1 or TRBD2 (6 bases each). This CDR3 contains 15 residues. V shed 1 base and J shed 3 bases, with 14 bases lying between them. CDR1 and CDR2 (germline): GTSNPN, SVGIG (reference sequence).

CDR3 in amino acids: CASSPGTVNIQETQYF. CDR3 sequence (DNA): TGTGCCAGCAGTCCAGGGACAGTTAATATACAAGAGACCCAGTACTTC. The chain couples TRBV12-3 or TRBV12-4 to TRBJ2-5; 7 bases line up with TRBD1. The V and J ends lost 5 bases and 2 bases, in that order; junction bases with no gene match: 11. CDR3 size: 16 residues.

The chain couples TRBV20-1 to TRBJ2-1; D is undetermined. This CDR3 has 13 residues. CDR1 and CDR2 (germline): DFQATT, SNEGSKA (reference sequence). V was clipped by 0 bases and J by 1 base, with 4 bases between them. This CDR3 reads CSARDRSYNEQFF. As DNA, the CDR3 is TGCAGTGCTAGAGACAGGTCCTACAATGAGCAGTTCTTC.

This clonotype was seen a single time. The gene calls are TRBV7-6 and TRBJ1-5; possible D gene TRBD1, 5 bases. Germline V gene sequence: CDR1 SGHVS, CDR2 FNYEAQ. Trimming cost V 1 base and J 7 bases, with 11 bases left between them. The CDR3 runs to 14 residues. The DNA for the CDR3 is TGTGCCAGCAGCTTAGAACAGGAAGGGCAGCCCCAGCATTTT. Amino acid sequence: CASSLEQEGQPQHF.

In this sample, this clonotype turned up a few times. The J gene is TRBJ1-1, the V gene TRBV7-9; D unresolved. The germline gives CDR1 SEHNR, CDR2 FQNEAQ (reference sequence). V was shortened by 6 bases and J by 4 bases, with 12 bases between the two germline ends. The CDR3 consists of 13 residues. CDR3 bases: TGTGCCAGCAGTTTGGTAGGGAGCACTGAAGCTTTCTTT. Its protein product is CASSLVGSTEAFF.

The V call is TRBV10-3, the J call TRBJ2-1, with D perhaps matching TRBD2 (6 bases). This CDR3 has 13 residues. Germline CDR1 and CDR2: ENHRY and SYGVKD. Between the trimmed V and J ends, which lost 2 bases and 14 bases, there was a span of 16 bases. The chain's CDR3 is CAISEILRDCEFF. CDR3 DNA sequence: TGTGCCATCAGTGAGATCCTCCGGGACTGTGAGTTCTTC.

This clonotype has more than one count but fewer than ten. V and J are TRBV25-1 and TRBJ2-7; D is possibly TRBD1 (5 bases). Trimming cost V 6 bases and J 0 bases, with 9 bases left between them. The CDR3 contains 13 residues. Germline values: CDR1 MGHDK, CDR2 SYGVNS. CDR3 DNA sequence: TGTGCCAGCAGCGACAGCATCTCCTACGAGCAGTACTTC. This sequence encodes CASSDSISYEQYF.

In DNA, the CDR3 is TGTGCCACCAGCTGGGGAGGTCGGGATGAAAAACTGTTTTTT. Translation gives CATSWGGRDEKLFF. V and J are TRBV15 and TRBJ1-4, with D uncertain. V was pared by 5 bases and J by 6 bases, with 13 bases between. The CDR3 consists of 14 residues. Germline V lookup: CDR1 LNHNV, CDR2 YYDKDF (reference sequence).

The CDR3 region has the DNA TGCAGTGCCGCCCCCGGGACAGGGGGCTGGAACACTGAAGCTTTCTTT. This encodes CSAAPGTGGWNTEAFF. This chain uses TRBV20-1 with TRBJ1-1, with 12 bases that match TRBD1. Germline V gene sequence: CDR1 DFQATT, CDR2 SNEGSKA (reference sequence). J lost 1 base, V lost 6 bases, and 9 bases had no gene match. The CDR3 covers 16 residues.

The J gene is TRBJ2-1, the V gene TRBV4-1; 11 positions match TRBD2. CDR3 length equals 14 residues. The J segment lost 10 bases and the V segment lost 1 base, leaving 3 bases of the junction unmatched. The germline CDR1 and CDR2 sequences are MGHRA and YSYEKL. The CDR3: CASSQGLAGGEQFF. CDR3 coding DNA: TGCGCCAGCAGCCAAGGTTTAGCGGGAGGGGAGCAGTTCTTC.

The genes are TRBV27 and TRBJ2-5; perhaps D is TRBD1 or TRBD2 (5 bases each). Germline V CDR1 and CDR2: MNHEY, SMNVEV (reference sequence). The CDR3 extends over 17 amino acids. Trimming removed 4 bases from V and 5 bases from J, with 23 bases in between. The CDR3 nucleotides read TGTGCCAGCAGTTCTGAAGAAGGGCCTCGGGGCCTGGAGACCCAGTACTTC. As protein: CASSSEEGPRGLETQYF.

The gene calls are TRBV5-1 and TRBJ1-4, with no clear D. The V end was cut by 5 bases, the J end by 0 bases, with 8 bases between. The germline V gene encodes CDR1 SGHRS and CDR2 YFSETQ. CDR3 size: 14 residues. CDR3 sequence reads: CASSDGATNEKLFF. The CDR3 region has the DNA TGCGCCAGCAGTGACGGAGCAACTAATGAAAAACTGTTTTTT.

This clonotype is a singleton in its sample. The chain joins TRBV6-1 to TRBJ2-7; TRBD1 or TRBD2 may be the D gene (6 bases each). V shed 6 bases and J shed 6 bases, with 24 bases lying between them. CDR3 size: 16 residues. Germline values: CDR1 MNHNS, CDR2 SASEGT. CDR3 DNA: TGTGCCAGCAGCCCTCCCAACACAGAAGGGGGGTTCGAGCAGTACTTC. It is translated as CASSPPNTEGGFEQYF.

This clonotype was detected only once. This chain joins TRBV19 and TRBJ2-1; unclear D gene. The CDR3 sequence is 13 residues long. Germline CDR1 and CDR2: LNHDA and SQIVND (reference sequence). Trimming pared 0 bases from V and 3 bases from J, leaving 3 bases between. The DNA for the CDR3 is TGTGCCAGTAGTATAGATATCTACAATGAGCAGTTCTTC. Residues: CASSIDIYNEQFF.

A few counts support this clonotype. The chain carries TRBV12-3 or TRBV12-4 and TRBJ2-7; D uncertain. V shed 3 bases and J shed 2 bases, with 8 bases lying between them. The length of the CDR3 is 13 residues. CDR3 coding DNA: TGTGCCAGCAGTTTCGGGCCGACCTACGAGCAGTACTTC. Its protein is CASSFGPTYEQYF.

The genes are TRBV4-1 and TRBJ1-2; TRBD1 might be the D (6 bases). The CDR3 runs to 13 residues. V lost 4 bases, J lost 7 bases, and 13 bases lay in between. The germline V gene has CDR1 MGHRA and CDR2 YSYEKL. CDR3 sequence (DNA): TGCGCCAGCAGCCCCGCACAGGGAGGTGGCTACACCTTC. Amino acids: CASSPAQGGGYTF.

This chain joins TRBV19 and TRBJ2-7; D is possibly TRBD2 (5 bases). The germline V gene encodes CDR1 LNHDA and CDR2 SQIVND (reference sequence). The CDR3 sequence is 14 residues long. The V end lost 10 bases, the J end lost 2 bases, and 18 bases lay between the germline ends. As DNA, the CDR3 is TGTGCCACGAAATACGATACGGAGGCCTACGAGCAGTACTTC. Translation gives CATKYDTEAYEQYF.

The chain carries TRBV6-5 and TRBJ2-7, with D tentatively TRBD2 (6 bases). The germline V gene encodes CDR1 MNHEY and CDR2 SVGAGI. Deletions cut 5 bases from V and 5 bases from J, with 13 bases between. This CDR3 is built from 13 residues. In DNA, the CDR3 is TGTGCCAGCAGTACAGGAGGGAGCAACGAGCAGTACTTC. As protein: CASSTGGSNEQYF.

The chain couples TRBV29-1 to TRBJ2-7; no reliable D call. Germline CDR1 reads SQVTM; CDR2 reads ANQGSEA. There are 11 residues in the CDR3. Trimming took 6 bases from V and 3 from J, leaving 9 bases between them. In DNA, the CDR3 is TGCAGCGTGTACAGTGGCTACGAGCAGTACTTC. Translating it yields CSVYSGYEQYF.

The chain combines TRBV5-1 with TRBJ2-5; 9 nucleotides line up with TRBD1. V lost 0 bases to trimming and J lost 1 base; unmatched junction nucleotides: 4. This CDR3 region has 16 residues. Per the germline V gene, CDR1 is SGHRS and CDR2 is YFSETQ. CDR3 DNA sequence: TGCGCCAGCAGCTTGGTCACAGGGGGCCCCCAAGAGACCCAGTACTTC. Translated, it gives CASSLVTGGPQETQYF.

This chain joins TRBV5-1 and TRBJ2-1, with TRBD2 as a possible D gene (7 bases). Germline V gives CDR1 SGHRS, CDR2 YFSETQ. This CDR3 spans 14 amino acids. V lost 5 bases to trimming and J lost 2 bases, with 11 bases between them. The CDR3 DNA reads TGCGCCAGCAGGGGGGGGCCGGCCTACAATGAGCAGTTCTTC. The encoded protein is CASRGGPAYNEQFF.

The chain joins TRBV27 to TRBJ2-3, with 8 bases lining up with TRBD2. The germline gives CDR1 MNHEY, CDR2 SMNVEV (reference sequence). With 7 bases clipped from V and 5 bases from J, the junction kept 8 bases outside the gene matches. The CDR3 runs to 14 residues. The chain's CDR3 is CASIVIAGGDTQYF. CDR3 coding DNA: TGTGCCAGCATCGTGATCGCGGGGGGAGATACGCAGTATTTT.

The chain joins TRBV30 to TRBJ2-7; no definite D call. Germline CDR1 reads GTSNPN; CDR2 reads SVGIG (reference sequence). Trimming left V 4 bases short and J 4 bases short, with 17 bases between. This CDR3 has 14 residues. CDR3 loop: CAWTPGNSLYEQYF. The CDR3 DNA reads TGTGCCTGGACCCCAGGAAACAGCCTTTACGAGCAGTACTTC.

V and J are TRBV5-8 and TRBJ1-1, with D possibly matching TRBD1 (6 bases). Germline CDR1 is SGHTS and CDR2 is YDEGEE. V was trimmed by 0 bases and J by 4 bases, leaving 10 bases between them. This CDR3 comprises 14 residues. The CDR3 DNA follows: TGTGCCAGCAGCTTGGAGGGGGTAAGCACTGAAGCTTTCTTT. Protein product: CASSLEGVSTEAFF.